The 7 T cell receptor beta chains reported below all come from one sample, sequenced in a study of T-cell reconstitution after alpha-beta-depleted transplantation in children. Preparation of the TCRbeta library was carried out with unique molecular identifiers. TCRdb reprocessed the PCR reads with MiXCR, giving one entry per CDR3 protein. The sample lists some 550,000 distinct CDR3 sequences, approximately 20% occurring once. This specimen consisted of PBMCs from the stem cell graft donor, obtained from the stem cell graft. The receptors derive from a human donor who donated a stem cell graft to a child with acute lymphoblastic leukemia.

This clonotype was observed a handful of times. The chain carries TRBV6-5 and TRBJ2-3, with D unresolved. V lost 6 bases and J lost 1, with 11 bases in between. The CDR3 length is 14 residues. Germline V CDR1 and CDR2: MNHEY, SVGAGI. The CDR3 loop is CASSVELRTDTQYF. CDR3 DNA sequence: TGTGCCAGCAGCGTGGAACTCCGCACAGATACGCAGTATTTT.

This clonotype was found many times. The V gene is TRBV18, the J gene TRBJ1-2; D is perhaps TRBD1 (5 bases). The CDR3 length is 14 residues. V shed 3 bases and J shed 2 bases, with 10 bases lying between them. The germline V gene encodes CDR1 KGHSH and CDR2 LQKENI. As DNA, the CDR3 is TGTGCCAGCTCACCGCGGGGACCGAACTATGGCTACACCTTC. It translates to CASSPRGPNYGYTF.

This clonotype was seen only a few times. The chain joins TRBV20-1 to TRBJ2-7; D remains unclear. This CDR3 is built from 12 residues. Looked up from germline, CDR1 is DFQATT and CDR2 is SNEGSKA (reference sequence). The V gene lost 4 bases and the J gene lost 5 bases, with 12 bases spanning the gap. The CDR3 here is CSAILPDHEQYF. The CDR3 DNA reads as TGCAGTGCTATTCTTCCCGACCACGAGCAGTACTTC.

The rearrangement uses TRBV2 and TRBJ2-7; tentative D call: TRBD1 (6 bases). Germline V gene lookup returns CDR1 SNHLY and CDR2 FYNNEI. Trimming removed 10 bases at V and 1 base at J, with 14 bases between. The CDR3 is made up of 13 amino acids. The CDR3 DNA sequence: TGTGCCATCCTAAGACAGGCGTCCTACGAGCAGTACTTC. It specifies CAILRQASYEQYF.

The chain joins TRBV6-1 to TRBJ2-2; D might be TRBD2 (5 bases). CDR1 is MNHNS, CDR2 SASEGT, per germline. The CDR3 spans 14 residues. Trimming shortened V by 11 bases and J by 1 base, and 14 bases separated the two germline ends. The CDR3 bases are TGTGCCGCGCGAGGGCCTGAGAACACCGGGGAGCTGTTTTTT. Translated: CAARGPENTGELFF.

The rearrangement joins TRBV10-3 to TRBJ2-1, with D possibly TRBD2 on 5 matching bases. This CDR3 comprises 13 residues. Trimming removed 6 bases at V and 8 bases at J, with 14 bases between. Germline V gene data show CDR1 as ENHRY and CDR2 as SYGVKD. CDR3 DNA: TGTGCCATCAGCTTCGAGAGGGTGGATGAGCAGTTCTTC. Amino acid sequence: CAISFERVDEQFF.

This clonotype appeared a few times. This sequence joins TRBV24-1 and TRBJ2-2, with 8 bases that match TRBD2. Germline CDR1 and CDR2: KGHDR and SFDVKD. With 3 bases clipped from V and 3 bases from J, the junction kept 5 bases outside the gene matches. The CDR3 is made up of 16 amino acids. CDR3 DNA: TGTGCCACCAGTGATGGGGTAGCGGGGTACACCGGGGAGCTGTTTTTT. As protein: CATSDGVAGYTGELFF.